These 13 T cell receptor beta chains share one sample of origin, sequenced in a study of T-cell memory formation after mild COVID-19. TCRdb used MiXCR to reprocess the 5' RACE reads, holding one entry per CDR3 protein. The repertoire holds about half a million distinct CDR3 sequences, roughly 20% seen once, with over 9% in the top ten. Sequencing was done on a sample of PBMCs or a T cell subset sorted from them (not recorded which). The origin of the receptors is an adult woman who had mild COVID-19 (a few samples of this study predate the infection). Cell type and time point are not known.

This rearrangement joins TRBV27 to TRBJ2-3; 7 positions agree with TRBD2. The CDR3 runs 13 residues. Germline lookup yields CDR1 MNHEY and CDR2 SMNVEV (reference sequence). J gave up 6 bases and V 6 bases, and 6 bases lay outside the gene matches. Here the CDR3 reads CASSVGGLDTQYF. The CDR3 DNA follows: TGTGCCAGCAGCGTGGGGGGGTTGGATACGCAGTATTTT.

This clonotype was picked up a small number of times. This chain uses TRBV9 with TRBJ1-3; the match to TRBD1 covers 9 bases. Germline assignment: CDR1 SGDLS and CDR2 YYNGEE. The ends lost 3 bases at V and 0 bases at J; junction bases unmatched: 1. This CDR3 spans 15 amino acids. The CDR3 nucleotides are TGTGCCAGCAGCGAGGGACAGGGCTCTGGAAACACCATATATTTT. This sequence encodes CASSEGQGSGNTIYF.

This clonotype came up many times. The genes are TRBV5-1 and TRBJ2-2; no firm D call. The germline gives CDR1 SGHRS, CDR2 YFSETQ. CDR3 length equals 14 residues. The V and J ends lost 4 bases and 1 base respectively, with 8 bases between them. CDR3 region: CASSPGMNTGELFF. CDR3 DNA sequence: TGCGCCAGCAGCCCAGGAATGAACACCGGGGAGCTGTTTTTT.

This clonotype has just a few counts. This chain connects TRBV24-1 to TRBJ2-5; D remains unclear. In germline, CDR1 is KGHDR, CDR2 SFDVKD. This CDR3 has 13 amino acids. Trimming took off 4 bases at V and 4 bases at J, with 9 bases between the two ends. Here the CDR3 reads CATSDGSVETQYF. In DNA, the CDR3 is TGTGCCACCAGTGACGGCAGCGTAGAGACCCAGTACTTC.

This clonotype was picked up a small number of times. The chain carries TRBV12-3 or TRBV12-4 and TRBJ2-6; no clear D gene. Trimming removed 3 bases at V and 3 bases at J, with 6 bases between. The CDR3 has 14 amino acids. Here the CDR3 DNA reads TGTGCCAGCAGTTTTGACCGTGGGGCCAACGTCCTGACTTTC. It specifies CASSFDRGANVLTF.

The table lists this clonotype with a few counts. The chain joins TRBV6-5 to TRBJ2-7; 8 bases are a match to TRBD1. The V gene's germline CDR1 is MNHEY and CDR2 SVGAGI. The junction had 7 bases not matched to a gene; V was cut back by 4 bases and J by 2 bases. The CDR3 covers 15 residues. CDR3 nucleotides: TGTGCCAGCAGTTTTACTGGGACAGGCCCCTACGAGCAGTACTTC. Residues: CASSFTGTGPYEQYF.

The chain recombines TRBV12-3 or TRBV12-4 with TRBJ2-7; D is undetermined. The V end was cut by 5 bases, the J end by 2 bases, with 13 bases between. This CDR3 is 14 amino acids long. The CDR3 DNA reads TGTGCCAGCAGTACAGAACCGGTAACCTACGAGCAGTACTTC. Amino acids: CASSTEPVTYEQYF.

The chain uses TRBV5-5 and TRBJ2-7; D not resolved. The germline V gene encodes CDR1 SGHKS and CDR2 YYEKEE (reference sequence). Deletions cut 3 bases from V and 2 bases from J, with 9 bases between. The CDR3 runs to 13 residues. CDR3 coding DNA: TGTGCCAGCAGCTCCGGACCCCCCTACGAGCAGTACTTC. Translation gives CASSSGPPYEQYF.

The rearrangement joins TRBV5-1 to TRBJ2-7; unclear D gene. CDR1 is SGHRS, CDR2 YFSETQ, per germline. V was trimmed by 10 bases and J by 3 bases, leaving 17 bases between them. CDR3 length: 13 residues. As DNA, the CDR3 is TGCGCCGACCCTGGTCCGTTAAACTACGAGCAGTACTTC. As protein: CADPGPLNYEQYF.

This clonotype showed up just a few times. V gene TRBV9 combines with J gene TRBJ2-7; TRBD2 might be the D (6 bases). Germline CDR1 reads SGDLS; CDR2 reads YYNGEE. CDR3 length equals 15 residues. Deletions cut 0 bases from V and 0 bases from J, with 10 bases between. CDR3 in amino acids: CASSVGGDHSYEQYF. DNA of the CDR3: TGTGCCAGCAGCGTAGGGGGGGACCACTCCTACGAGCAGTACTTC.

This clonotype was seen many times. The V and J genes are TRBV7-6 and TRBJ1-3; D gene ambiguous. CDR1 is SGHVS and CDR2 is FNYEAQ in the germline V gene. Trimming removed 4 bases from V and 0 bases from J, with 10 bases in between. The CDR3 runs to 15 residues. The CDR3: CASSSIPSSGNTIYF. CDR3 DNA: TGTGCCAGCAGCTCAATTCCGAGCTCTGGAAACACCATATATTTT.

This clonotype was picked up a small number of times. V is TRBV12-3 or TRBV12-4 and J is TRBJ2-5; D gene ambiguous. The CDR3 is made up of 14 amino acids. Trimming took off 3 bases at V and 4 bases at J, with 12 bases between the two ends. This CDR3 reads CASSLDRVGETQYF. In nucleotides, the CDR3 is TGTGCCAGCAGTTTGGATAGGGTAGGAGAGACCCAGTACTTC.

This sequence joins TRBV20-1 and TRBJ2-7; weak D call: TRBD2 (6 bases). The CDR3 totals 13 residues. Trimming pared 5 bases from V and 7 bases from J, leaving 18 bases between. Per the germline V gene, CDR1 is DFQATT and CDR2 is SNEGSKA (reference sequence). CDR3 protein: CSARLTGGREQYF. In DNA, the CDR3 is TGCAGTGCTCGCCTTACAGGTGGGAGGGAGCAGTACTTC.